This T cell receptor (beta chain) was captured by sequencing in a study of T cell responses to AZD1222 COVID-19 vaccine. Study outcomes and limitations: It was only six AZD1222 recipients who were seropositive at baseline. Researchers report vaccine-associated CD4 TCRs spanning spike, with dominance at 160-218 and 743-854.

V lost 8 bases and J 8 bases, leaving 10 bases between the germline ends. The CDR3 sequence is 11 residues long. CDR1 and CDR2 (germline): SGHTA, FQGTGA. Data came from immunoSEQ multiplex PCR; TCRdb stores just in-frame clones and leaves some out. This table holds approximately 120,000 clones, more than 70% found once. Turning to this clone: Its antigen remains unknown.

The sequences come from peripheral blood, collected 28 days after the second AZD1222 dose. This clonotype was sampled from an adult who received the AZD1222 COVID-19 vaccine. The chain has TRBV7-3 and TRBJ2-1, with unresolved D. CDR3 nucleotides: TGTGCCAGCCAGCCAACGGATGAGCAGTTCTTC. The encoded protein is CASQPTDEQFF. Based on the CDR3 plus reference TRBV7-3 and TRBJ2-1, the full variable domain is GAGVSQTPSNKVTEKGKYVELRCDPISGHTALYWYRQSLGQGPEFLIYFQGTGAADDSGLPNDRFFAVRPEGSVSTLKIQRTERGDSAVYLCASQPTDEQFFGPGTRLTVL.